A single T cell receptor (beta chain) is shown here with its context. Recruited during active infection, patients (from Seattle) were subsequently followed longitudinally. This CDR3 is built from 15 residues. CDR1 SGHAT and CDR2 FQNNGV come from the germline V gene. V lost 2 bases to trimming and J lost 2 bases, with 10 bases between them. The data are from a study of blood T cell repertoires in COVID-19. The data were produced by immunoSEQ multiplex PCR, yet TCRdb's version contains in-frame clones alone and is incomplete. The sample records approximately 70,000 clones, 91% being singletons. This chain uses TRBV11-2 with TRBJ1-3, with D perhaps TRBD1 (5 bases). This receptor was taken from a man in his forties with COVID-19, enrolled during active disease. Sample: peripheral blood. This CDR3 is CASSLSGDTGNTIYF. CDR3 nucleotide sequence: TGTGCCAGCAGCTTATCGGGGGATACTGGAAACACCATATATTTT.